This TCR beta chain was identified in a study of cytomegalovirus exposure and HLA in healthy donors. The CDR3 covers 17 residues. The germline CDR1 and CDR2 sequences are SEHNR and FQNEAQ (reference sequence). Notes on this clone: What it binds is not known. Germline and junction disagree at one end, which may indicate a read error.

Both 60 Vbeta primers and 13 Jbeta primers went into the PCR. Assay used: immunoSEQ multiplex PCR; TCRdb lists only in-frame clones, some missing. This table has some 200,000 clones, 65% to 85% appearing once. Notes on the study in general: When analyzed later, a missense DCLRE1C variant was found to be linked to TCR beta V- and J-gene trimming. Reported findings show TCR beta sequences accurately forecast HLA-A and HLA-B alleles in most subjects.

What was sequenced was PBMCs. The chain is built from TRBV7-9 and TRBJ2-7; maybe TRBD1 (6 bases). The clonotype comes from a man aged 50-59 years in good health and CMV-seronegative. The CDR3 sequence is CSSSSPSGAAGTYEQYF. Written as DNA, the CDR3 is TGTTCCAGCAGTTCCCCCTCAGGGGCTGCGGGCACCTACGAGCAGTACTTC.